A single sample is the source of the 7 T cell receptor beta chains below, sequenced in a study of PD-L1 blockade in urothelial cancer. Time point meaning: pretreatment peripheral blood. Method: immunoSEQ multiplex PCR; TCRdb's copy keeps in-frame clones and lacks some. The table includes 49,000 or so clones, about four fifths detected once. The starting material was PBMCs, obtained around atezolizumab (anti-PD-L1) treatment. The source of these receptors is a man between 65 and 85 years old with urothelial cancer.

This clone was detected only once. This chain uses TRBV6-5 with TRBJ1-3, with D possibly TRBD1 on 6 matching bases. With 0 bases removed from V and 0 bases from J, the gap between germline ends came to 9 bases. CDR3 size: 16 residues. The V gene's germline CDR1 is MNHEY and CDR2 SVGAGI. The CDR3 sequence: CASSYSKGVSGNTIYF. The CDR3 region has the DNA TGTGCCAGCAGTTACTCGAAGGGGGTCTCTGGAAACACCATATATTTT.

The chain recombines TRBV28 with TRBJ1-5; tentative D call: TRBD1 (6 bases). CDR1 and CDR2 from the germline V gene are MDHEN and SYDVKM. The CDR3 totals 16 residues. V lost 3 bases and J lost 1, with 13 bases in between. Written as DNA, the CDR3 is TGTGCCAGCAGTTTTGGGTTAAGGGGGAGCAATCAGCCCCAGCATTTT. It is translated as CASSFGLRGSNQPQHF.

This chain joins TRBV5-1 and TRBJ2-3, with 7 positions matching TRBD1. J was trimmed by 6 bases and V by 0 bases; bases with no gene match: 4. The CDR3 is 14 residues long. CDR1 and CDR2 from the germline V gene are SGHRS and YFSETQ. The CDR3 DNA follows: TGCGCCAGCAGCTTGGGAGGGACAGTTGATACGCAGTATTTT. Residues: CASSLGGTVDTQYF.

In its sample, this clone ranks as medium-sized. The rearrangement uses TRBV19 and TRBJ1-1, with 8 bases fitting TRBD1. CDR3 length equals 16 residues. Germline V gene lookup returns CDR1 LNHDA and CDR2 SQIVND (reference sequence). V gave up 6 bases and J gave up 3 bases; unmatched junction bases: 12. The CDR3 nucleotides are TGTGCCAGTAGGCCCGGGACAGGAAGGTTCGACACTGAAGCTTTCTTT. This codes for CASRPGTGRFDTEAFF.

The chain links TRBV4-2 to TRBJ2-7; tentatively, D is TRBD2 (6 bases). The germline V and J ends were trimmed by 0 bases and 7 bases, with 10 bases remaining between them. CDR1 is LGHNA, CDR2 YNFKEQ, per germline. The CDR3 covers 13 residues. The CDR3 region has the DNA TGTGCCAGCAGCCAAGATACGGGGAGGGAGCAGTACTTC. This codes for CASSQDTGREQYF.

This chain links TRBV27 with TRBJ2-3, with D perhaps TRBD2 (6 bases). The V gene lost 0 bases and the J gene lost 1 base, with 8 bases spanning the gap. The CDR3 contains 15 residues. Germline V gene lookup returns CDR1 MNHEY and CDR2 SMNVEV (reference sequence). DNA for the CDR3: TGTGCCAGCAGTTTATCGTGGGGGGGCACAGATACGCAGTATTTT. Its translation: CASSLSWGGTDTQYF.

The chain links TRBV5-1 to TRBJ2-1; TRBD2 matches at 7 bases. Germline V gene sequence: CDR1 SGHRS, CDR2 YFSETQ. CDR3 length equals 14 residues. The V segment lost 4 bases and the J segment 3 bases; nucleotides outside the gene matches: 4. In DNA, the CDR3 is TGCGCCAGCAGCAACCGGGACTACTACAATGAGCAGTTCTTC. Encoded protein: CASSNRDYYNEQFF.